Included here is one TCR beta chain sequence, with context. This sample is part of a study of T cells in Graves' hyperthyroidism and ophthalmopathy. Amplified regions were TCR beta CDR3 sequences from RNA transcripts. TCR CDR3 underwent first-round RT-PCR with the HTBI primer set. From the multiplex PCR reads, TCRdb called clonotypes with MiXCR, one entry per CDR3 protein. The sample holds hundreds of thousands of distinct CDR3 sequences, approximately 20% seen once. CDR1 LGHDT and CDR2 YNNKEL come from the germline V gene (reference sequence). The CDR3 is made up of 15 amino acids. V was pared by 4 bases and J by 3 bases, with 13 bases between. Clinicians diagnosed patients from clinical symptoms, serum thyroxine and TRAb, thyroid ultrasound and orbital computed tomography.

The source of this sequence is a man aged 30 to 39 with Graves' ophthalmopathy. Material: blood. The rearrangement uses TRBV3-1 and TRBJ2-4; D is undetermined. CDR3 amino acids: CASSPQALYKNIQYF. CDR3 DNA sequence: TGTGCCAGCAGCCCCCAAGCCCTCTACAAAAACATTCAGTACTTC.